The clone carrying this TCR beta chain has a count of ten or more. Antigen specificity is unknown. Method: immunoSEQ multiplex PCR; TCRdb's copy keeps in-frame clones and lacks some. The sample counts around 35,000 clones, none seen once; the ten largest own over 5.5%. The sample is drawn from a study of T cells after posttransplantation cyclophosphamide. The study's findings and limits: Later blood repertoires were often dominated by clones from the donor CD8+ memory compartment.

CDR3 length: 16 residues. Germline loops: CDR1 SGHNT, CDR2 YENEEA. This receptor was obtained from a man in his thirties or forties in good health and a related stem cell transplant donor. The sample consisted of PBMCs. The chain recombines TRBV11-3 with TRBJ1-2; 7 bases line up with TRBD1. The CDR3 bases are TGTGCAAGTCGCGGCCAAGGGACAGAGTTTGAGTATGGCTACACCTTC. Translated, it gives CASRGQGTEFEYGYTF.